The 28 T cell receptor beta chains presented below share a single source sample, sequenced in a study of T cells expressing NK-cell markers. For each CDR3 protein, TCRdb gives one entry from its re-call of the 5' RACE reads, without DNA. The repertoire table contains 350,000 to 400,000 distinct CDR3 sequences. The sample taken for sequencing was blood T cells: a sorted CD56 or NKG2C T cell subset, CD4+ or CD8+ T cells, or bulk PBMC T cells (not recorded which). All receptors derive from a woman in her fifties or sixties in good health.

The chain combines TRBV6-2 or TRBV6-3 with TRBJ2-1. Germline V gene data show CDR1 as MNHEY and CDR2 as SVGEGT. The CDR3 has 12 amino acids. The CDR3 spells CASSYSNHEQFF.

The J gene is TRBJ1-2, the V gene TRBV5-1; TCRdb indicates TRBD1, and absent DNA this call remains unverified. The CDR3 loop spans 15 amino acids. Germline V CDR1 and CDR2: SGHRS, YFSETQ. Here the CDR3 reads CASSLGGSGTYGYTF.

The chain employs TRBV7-2 and TRBJ2-2; absent DNA, TCRdb's TRBD1 call cannot be checked. The germline V gene encodes CDR1 SGHTA and CDR2 FQGNSA. CDR3 size: 16 residues. CDR3 sequence: CASSTRQGGTTGELFF.

The rearrangement uses TRBV7-8 and TRBJ2-1; TCRdb calls TRBD1, which cannot be checked without DNA. Looked up from germline, CDR1 is SGHVS and CDR2 is FQNEAQ. This CDR3 is built from 15 residues. The CDR3 is CASSPTWGQGNEQFF.

This chain uses TRBV5-1 with TRBJ1-2. Germline values: CDR1 SGHRS, CDR2 YFSETQ. CDR3 length: 13 residues. CDR3 loop: CASSWETNYGYTF.

The J gene is TRBJ2-7, the V gene TRBV19. Germline V lookup: CDR1 LNHDA, CDR2 SQIVND (reference sequence). The CDR3 length is 16 residues. The CDR3 protein is CASSIVQTSGSYEQYF. The variable domain in full, completed from reference TRBV19 and TRBJ2-7, reads DGGITQSPKYLFRKEGQNVTLSCEQNLNHDAMYWYRQDPGQGLRLIYYSQIVNDFQKGDIAEGYSVSREKKESFPLTVTSAQKNPTAFYLCASSIVQTSGSYEQYFGPGTRLTVT.

V and J are TRBV20-1 and TRBJ2-2; TCRdb names TRBD2, which stays unverified in the absence of DNA. Looked up from germline, CDR1 is DFQATT and CDR2 is SNEGSKA (reference sequence). CDR3 length equals 13 residues. This CDR3 is CSAVASFAGELFF.

This chain links TRBV29-1 with TRBJ1-2; there is no DNA to check the TCRdb D call of TRBD1. CDR1 and CDR2 from the germline V gene are SQVTM and ANQGSEA. The CDR3 is 16 residues long. Here the CDR3 reads CSVEPPGTGAAYGYTF.

This chain uses TRBV7-3 with TRBJ2-3; the TCRdb D gene call, TRBD1, has no DNA to confirm it. This CDR3 has 16 amino acids. Germline V gene lookup returns CDR1 SGHTA and CDR2 FQGTGA. The CDR3 sequence: CASSLGGGQGPDTQYF.

The CDR3: CASSQVAAGGYNEQFF. V and J are TRBV4-1 and TRBJ2-1; TCRdb picks TRBD2, but there is no DNA to check that call. Germline CDR1 reads MGHRA; CDR2 reads YSYEKL. The CDR3 loop spans 16 amino acids.

V gene TRBV5-1 combines with J gene TRBJ1-2. In germline, CDR1 is SGHRS, CDR2 YFSETQ. The CDR3 consists of 15 residues. The CDR3: CASSRVARGEDGYTF.

This chain uses TRBV11-2 with TRBJ2-2; TCRdb lists TRBD2, though no DNA is available to test this call. This CDR3 has 15 residues. From germline, CDR1 is SGHAT and CDR2 FQNNGV. CDR3 region: CASSLLLAGAGELFF.

The chain is built from TRBV12-3 or TRBV12-4 and TRBJ2-2; the TCRdb D gene call, TRBD2, has no DNA to confirm it. This CDR3 contains 13 residues. CDR3 sequence: CASSTRQTGELFF.

V gene TRBV10-3 combines with J gene TRBJ2-4; TCRdb indicates TRBD2, and absent DNA this call remains unverified. The CDR3 is made up of 18 amino acids. Germline CDR1 ENHRY, CDR2 SYGVKD. CDR3 amino acids: CAISETPGASVAKNIQYF.

V and J are TRBV12-3 or TRBV12-4 and TRBJ2-7; TCRdb calls TRBD2, which cannot be checked without DNA. The CDR3 sequence is 13 residues long. The CDR3 protein is CASSFGGHYEQYF.

J is TRBJ2-3 and V is TRBV20-1; lacking DNA, the TRBD2 call made by TCRdb goes unchecked. This CDR3 spans 15 amino acids. In germline, CDR1 is DFQATT, CDR2 SNEGSKA (reference sequence). The CDR3 sequence is CSASAGPLSTDTQYF.

This sequence joins TRBV18 and TRBJ2-1; the TCRdb call, TRBD1, lacks DNA for checking. This CDR3 contains 15 residues. Looked up from germline, CDR1 is KGHSH and CDR2 is LQKENI. CDR3 amino acids: CASSPTYLGGNEQFF.

The rearrangement uses TRBV4-1 and TRBJ2-1; without DNA, the TCRdb call of TRBD2 cannot be checked. CDR1 and CDR2 (germline): MGHRA, YSYEKL. The CDR3 sequence is 14 residues long. The chain's CDR3 is CASSHPVRGNEQFF.

The V call is TRBV2, the J call TRBJ2-7; the D gene TCRdb calls, TRBD1, cannot be checked with no DNA. This CDR3 is built from 13 residues. Germline V gene lookup returns CDR1 SNHLY and CDR2 FYNNEI. CDR3 protein: CASNIDRAYEQYF.

V usage is TRBV11-2 and J usage is TRBJ2-3; TCRdb returns TRBD2, unconfirmable since there is no DNA. The CDR3 consists of 14 residues. Germline values: CDR1 SGHAT, CDR2 FQNNGV. This CDR3 reads CASSLGAGRRTQYF.

The V call is TRBV4-1, the J call TRBJ2-7; the D call from TCRdb, TRBD2, cannot be confirmed without DNA. Per germline, CDR1 MGHRA and CDR2 YSYEKL. The CDR3 covers 13 residues. CDR3 amino acids: CASSNSGSYEQYF.

The chain recombines TRBV11-3 with TRBJ2-2. The germline gives CDR1 SGHNT, CDR2 YENEEA. The CDR3 has 15 amino acids. The CDR3 sequence: CASSFGSLNTGELFF.

The chain combines TRBV19 with TRBJ2-1; as DNA is missing, the TRBD2 call by TCRdb cannot be tested. Germline values: CDR1 LNHDA, CDR2 SQIVND (reference sequence). CDR3 length equals 15 residues. This CDR3 reads CASSMGLAVYNEQFF.

The gene calls are TRBV7-9 and TRBJ2-2; TCRdb outputs TRBD2, but without DNA this stays unchecked. The germline V gene encodes CDR1 SEHNR and CDR2 FQNEAQ (reference sequence). This CDR3 comprises 16 residues. CDR3 amino acids: CASSLLAGLNTGELFF.

The CDR3 reads CASSLSRQGNEQFF. The genes are TRBV6-5 and TRBJ2-1; TCRdb outputs TRBD1, but without DNA this stays unchecked. This CDR3 has 14 amino acids. CDR1 MNHEY and CDR2 SVGAGI come from the germline V gene.

The chain joins TRBV4-1 to TRBJ2-1; TCRdb selects TRBD2, and the lack of DNA leaves this call unchecked. The CDR3 runs 17 residues. Germline CDR1 reads MGHRA; CDR2 reads YSYEKL. The CDR3 here is CASSQDWASGTYNEQFF.

The chain joins TRBV5-6 to TRBJ2-3; the TRBD2 assignment by TCRdb is unverifiable without DNA. This CDR3 is 17 amino acids long. In germline, CDR1 is SGHDT, CDR2 YYEEEE. The CDR3 sequence is CASSLYKLAGDWDTQYF.

The chain carries TRBV20-1 and TRBJ1-2. This CDR3 is built from 14 residues. The germline gives CDR1 DFQATT, CDR2 SNEGSKA (reference sequence). The CDR3 sequence: CSARDPSGGYGYTF.